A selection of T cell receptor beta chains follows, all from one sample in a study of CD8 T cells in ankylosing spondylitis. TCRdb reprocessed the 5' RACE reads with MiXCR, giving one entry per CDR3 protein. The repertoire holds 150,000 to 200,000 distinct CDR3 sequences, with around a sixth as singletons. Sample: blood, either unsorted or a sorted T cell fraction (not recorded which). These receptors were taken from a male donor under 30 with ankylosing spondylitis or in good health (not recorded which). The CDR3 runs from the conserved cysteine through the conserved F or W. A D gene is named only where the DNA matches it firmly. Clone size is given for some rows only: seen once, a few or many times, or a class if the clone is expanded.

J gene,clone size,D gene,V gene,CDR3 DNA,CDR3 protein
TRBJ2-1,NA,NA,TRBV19,TGTGCCACCGAACAGGGACTCCAGTTCTTC,CATEQGLQFF
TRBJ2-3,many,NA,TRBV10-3,TGTGCCATCAGTGAGATTAGCCTAGGTGGAGATACGCAGTATTTT,CAISEISLGGDTQYF
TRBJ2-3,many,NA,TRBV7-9,TGTGCCAGCAGCTTAGACGGGGGGCAAGATACGCAGTATTTT,CASSLDGGQDTQYF
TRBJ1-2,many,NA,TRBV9,TGTGCCAGCAGCGACAACCTCGGACAGTACTATGGCTACACCTTC,CASSDNLGQYYGYTF
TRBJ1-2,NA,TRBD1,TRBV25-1,TGTGCCAGCAGTGGACAGGGGGAACGAGGAGGCTACACCTTC,CASSGQGERGGYTF
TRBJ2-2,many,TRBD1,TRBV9,TGTGCCAGCAGCGTAAGGTCAGGGGGCACCGGGGAGCTGTTTTTT,CASSVRSGGTGELFF
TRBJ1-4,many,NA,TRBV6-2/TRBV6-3,TGTGCCAGCGGACAACCAACTAATGAAAAACTGTTTTTT,CASGQPTNEKLFF
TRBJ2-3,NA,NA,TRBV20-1,TGCAGTGCCTGGCCTAGTGGGACGAGCACAGATACGCAGTATTTT,CSAWPSGTSTDTQYF
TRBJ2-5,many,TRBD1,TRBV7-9,TGTGCCAGCAGCTTATCCCGGGACAGCCAAGAGACCCAGTACTTC,CASSLSRDSQETQYF
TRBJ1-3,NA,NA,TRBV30,TGTGCCTGGAGCCCCCGGCCCGGAAACACCATATATTTT,CAWSPRPGNTIYF
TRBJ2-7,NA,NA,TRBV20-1,TGCAGTGCAACACGGACAAACAGTTACGAGCAGTACTTC,CSATRTNSYEQYF
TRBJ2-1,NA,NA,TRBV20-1,TGCAGTGCCGGACCCAGCGGCCACAATGAGCAGTTCTTC,CSAGPSGHNEQFF
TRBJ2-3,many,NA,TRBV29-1,TGCAGCGCCGAATATACAGATACGCAGTATTTT,CSAEYTDTQYF
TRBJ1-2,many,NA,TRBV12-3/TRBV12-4,TGTGCCAGCAGTTTATTGGCAGGGGACTATGGCTACACCTTC,CASSLLAGDYGYTF
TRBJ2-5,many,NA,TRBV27,TGTGCCAGCAGTTTATGGGCCAGGGTAGGCGAGACCCAGTACTTC,CASSLWARVGETQYF
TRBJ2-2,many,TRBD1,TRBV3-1,TGTGCCAGCAGCCAAGAAAGGGGGCAGCGAACCAACACCGGGGAGCTGTTTTTT,CASSQERGQRTNTGELFF